A selection of T cell receptor beta chains follows, all from one sample in a study of blood T cell repertoires in COVID-19. The repertoire was sequenced with immunoSEQ multiplex PCR; TCRdb's copy has only in-frame clones and lacks some. Of under 400,000 clones listed, about 90% are singletons. Sequenced input: peripheral blood. The receptor source for this set is a man between 18 and 35 years old with active or convalescent COVID-19. The CDR3 runs from the conserved cysteine through the conserved F or W. D genes are given only for firm matches. Rows may omit the clone size; those that give it use once, few, many or a size class.

abundance: NA; v_gene: TRBV19; d_gene: NA; j_gene: TRBJ1-1; CDR3aa: CASRINGVYTEAFF; CDR3nt: TGTGCCAGTAGGATCAACGGGGTTTACACTGAAGCTTTCTTT
abundance: NA; v_gene: TRBV6-4; d_gene: NA; j_gene: TRBJ2-1; CDR3aa: CASSDTVGGILDEQFF; CDR3nt: TGTGCCAGCAGTGATACGGTCGGAGGAATCTTGGATGAGCAGTTCTTC
abundance: NA; v_gene: TRBV3-1/TRBV3-2; d_gene: NA; j_gene: TRBJ1-6; CDR3aa: CASSDKLLLNSPLHF; CDR3nt: TGTGCCAGCAGCGACAAGTTGTTACTGAACTCACCCCTCCACTTT
abundance: few; v_gene: TRBV11-2; d_gene: NA; j_gene: TRBJ1-1; CDR3aa: CASAGNRDTEAFF; CDR3nt: TGTGCCAGCGCCGGGAACCGAGACACTGAAGCTTTCTTT
abundance: NA; v_gene: TRBV14; d_gene: TRBD2; j_gene: TRBJ2-1; CDR3aa: CASSQGLAVPLGEQFF; CDR3nt: TGTGCCAGCAGCCAAGGCCTAGCGGTACCCCTCGGTGAGCAGTTCTTC
abundance: NA; v_gene: TRBV13; d_gene: NA; j_gene: TRBJ1-5; CDR3aa: CASSLGQGFNQPQHF; CDR3nt: TGTGCCAGCAGCTTAGGCCAGGGGTTCAATCAGCCCCAGCATTTT
abundance: NA; v_gene: TRBV28; d_gene: NA; j_gene: TRBJ2-7; CDR3aa: CASSSETPGLSYEQYF; CDR3nt: TGTGCCAGCAGTTCCGAAACCCCGGGACTCAGCTACGAGCAGTACTTC
abundance: few; v_gene: TRBV29-1; d_gene: NA; j_gene: TRBJ1-5; CDR3aa: CSVVIGGGGQPQHF; CDR3nt: TGCAGCGTTGTTATTGGGGGCGGGGGGCAGCCCCAGCATTTT
abundance: NA; v_gene: TRBV7-9; d_gene: NA; j_gene: TRBJ2-7; CDR3aa: CASSLAQGLYEQYF; CDR3nt: TGTGCCAGCAGCTTAGCGCAGGGTTTATACGAGCAGTACTTC
abundance: once; v_gene: TRBV7-2; d_gene: NA; j_gene: TRBJ1-5; CDR3aa: CASSLAGQGNQPQHF; CDR3nt: TGTGCCAGCAGCTTAGCGGGGCAGGGAAATCAGCCCCAGCATTTT
abundance: NA; v_gene: TRBV5-8; d_gene: TRBD1; j_gene: TRBJ1-2; CDR3aa: CASSLRRGRDYGYTF; CDR3nt: TGTGCCAGCAGCTTGCGCAGGGGGCGCGACTATGGCTACACCTTC
abundance: NA; v_gene: TRBV3-1/TRBV3-2; d_gene: TRBD1; j_gene: TRBJ2-1; CDR3aa: CASSRLDRTDEQFF; CDR3nt: TGTGCCAGCAGCCGGCTGGACAGGACCGATGAGCAGTTCTTC
abundance: NA; v_gene: TRBV5-6; d_gene: TRBD1; j_gene: TRBJ2-1; CDR3aa: CASSGRTGNEQFF; CDR3nt: TGTGCCAGCAGCGGAAGGACAGGGAATGAGCAGTTCTTC
abundance: NA; v_gene: TRBV28; d_gene: NA; j_gene: TRBJ1-1; CDR3aa: CASSLQGEFAEAFF; CDR3nt: TGTGCCAGCAGTTTACAGGGTGAGTTTGCTGAAGCTTTCTTT
abundance: NA; v_gene: TRBV7-9; d_gene: TRBD2; j_gene: TRBJ2-7; CDR3aa: CASSPGLASYEQYF; CDR3nt: TGTGCCAGCAGCCCCGGACTAGCCTCCTACGAGCAGTACTTC
abundance: NA; v_gene: TRBV27; d_gene: NA; j_gene: TRBJ2-2; CDR3aa: CASTFRQGTNTGELFF; CDR3nt: TGTGCCAGCACTTTCCGGCAGGGAACGAACACCGGGGAGCTGTTTTTT
abundance: once; v_gene: TRBV6-2/TRBV6-3; d_gene: TRBD2; j_gene: TRBJ2-7; CDR3aa: CASSYSWGAGTILAGSYEQYF; CDR3nt: TGTGCCAGCAGTTACTCGTGGGGGGCAGGGACAATACTAGCGGGGTCCTACGAGCAGTACTTC
abundance: NA; v_gene: TRBV29-1; d_gene: TRBD1; j_gene: TRBJ2-7; CDR3aa: CSVEDRVSYEQYF; CDR3nt: TGCAGCGTTGAGGACAGGGTCTCCTACGAGCAGTACTTC
abundance: NA; v_gene: TRBV7-2; d_gene: NA; j_gene: TRBJ2-2; CDR3aa: CASSLGLRNTGELFF; CDR3nt: TGTGCCAGCAGCTTAGGTCTGCGGAACACCGGGGAGCTGTTTTTT
abundance: NA; v_gene: TRBV5-6; d_gene: TRBD1; j_gene: TRBJ1-6; CDR3aa: CASSFTTGANSPLHF; CDR3nt: TGTGCCAGCAGCTTTACGACAGGGGCTAATTCACCCCTCCACTTT
abundance: NA; v_gene: TRBV7-2; d_gene: NA; j_gene: TRBJ1-1; CDR3aa: CASSPRTVNTEAFF; CDR3nt: TGTGCCAGCAGCCCCAGGACAGTGAACACTGAAGCTTTCTTT
abundance: NA; v_gene: TRBV5-1; d_gene: TRBD1; j_gene: TRBJ2-3; CDR3aa: CASSRSQTGGGADTQYF; CDR3nt: TGCGCCAGCAGCAGATCCCAGACAGGGGGCGGTGCAGATACGCAGTATTTT
abundance: once; v_gene: TRBV28; d_gene: TRBD1; j_gene: TRBJ1-1; CDR3aa: CASSIDRVGAEAFF; CDR3nt: TGTGCCAGCAGTATAGACAGGGTCGGGGCTGAAGCTTTCTTT
abundance: NA; v_gene: TRBV4-1; d_gene: TRBD1; j_gene: TRBJ2-1; CDR3aa: CASSQDWDSSYNEQFF; CDR3nt: TGCGCCAGCAGCCAAGATTGGGACAGCTCCTACAATGAGCAGTTCTTC
abundance: few; v_gene: TRBV9; d_gene: TRBD1; j_gene: TRBJ1-4; CDR3aa: CASSVGDRAATNEKLFF; CDR3nt: TGTGCCAGCAGCGTAGGGGACAGGGCCGCAACTAATGAAAAACTGTTTTTT
abundance: NA; v_gene: TRBV6-2/TRBV6-3; d_gene: TRBD2; j_gene: TRBJ2-7; CDR3aa: CASSGWTSASSYEQYF; CDR3nt: TGTGCCAGCAGTGGTTGGACTAGCGCCAGCTCCTACGAGCAGTACTTC
abundance: NA; v_gene: TRBV19; d_gene: NA; j_gene: TRBJ1-2; CDR3aa: CASSIGGVSYGYTF; CDR3nt: TGTGCCAGTAGTATAGGCGGGGTGAGCTATGGCTACACCTTC
abundance: NA; v_gene: TRBV7-9; d_gene: NA; j_gene: TRBJ2-5; CDR3aa: CASTRIRDTPLETQYF; CDR3nt: TGTGCCAGCACCAGAATCCGGGACACCCCCCTCGAGACCCAGTACTTC
abundance: once; v_gene: TRBV6-5; d_gene: NA; j_gene: TRBJ1-1; CDR3aa: CASSYSRSEAFF; CDR3nt: TGTGCCAGCAGTTACTCGCGCTCTGAAGCTTTCTTT
abundance: once; v_gene: TRBV4-1; d_gene: NA; j_gene: TRBJ1-6; CDR3aa: CASSQDFRNSPLHF; CDR3nt: TGCGCCAGCAGCCAAGATTTCAGGAATTCACCCCTCCACTTT
abundance: NA; v_gene: TRBV7-9; d_gene: NA; j_gene: TRBJ2-4; CDR3aa: CASSLVPGSAKNIQYF; CDR3nt: TGTGCCAGCAGCTTAGTCCCAGGGTCGGCCAAAAACATTCAGTACTTC
abundance: NA; v_gene: TRBV29-1; d_gene: TRBD1; j_gene: TRBJ1-2; CDR3aa: CSVQDRGPWGYTF; CDR3nt: TGCAGCGTCCAAGACAGGGGTCCCTGGGGCTACACCTTC
abundance: NA; v_gene: TRBV19; d_gene: NA; j_gene: TRBJ2-5; CDR3aa: CASSIGRGETQYF; CDR3nt: TGTGCCAGTAGTATAGGCAGGGGAGAGACCCAGTACTTC
abundance: once; v_gene: TRBV28; d_gene: TRBD2; j_gene: TRBJ2-5; CDR3aa: CASSLLAGGPKTQYF; CDR3nt: TGTGCCAGCAGTTTGCTGGCGGGAGGCCCAAAGACCCAGTACTTC
abundance: NA; v_gene: TRBV3-1/TRBV3-2; d_gene: NA; j_gene: TRBJ2-2; CDR3aa: CASSRFTGGTGELFF; CDR3nt: TGTGCCAGCAGCCGTTTTACAGGCGGCACCGGGGAGCTGTTTTTT
abundance: NA; v_gene: TRBV5-4; d_gene: TRBD1; j_gene: TRBJ2-5; CDR3aa: CASSSYSGTGFTETQYF; CDR3nt: TGTGCCAGCAGCTCGTATTCCGGGACAGGGTTTACAGAGACCCAGTACTTC
abundance: NA; v_gene: TRBV30; d_gene: TRBD1; j_gene: TRBJ1-4; CDR3aa: CAWSWTGGTEKLFF; CDR3nt: TGTGCCTGGAGTTGGACAGGGGGCACTGAAAAACTGTTTTTT
abundance: NA; v_gene: TRBV11-3; d_gene: NA; j_gene: TRBJ2-5; CDR3aa: CASSLEGVETQYF; CDR3nt: TGTGCCAGCAGCCTGGAAGGGGTGGAGACCCAGTACTTC
abundance: NA; v_gene: TRBV4-2; d_gene: NA; j_gene: TRBJ2-7; CDR3aa: CASSQGGGVFF; CDR3nt: TGTGCCAGCAGCCAAGGAGGGGGGGTCTTTTTC
abundance: NA; v_gene: TRBV24-1; d_gene: NA; j_gene: TRBJ1-4; CDR3aa: CATSDSGLDYEKLFF; CDR3nt: TGTGCCACCAGTGATTCGGGACTGGACTATGAAAAACTGTTTTTT
abundance: NA; v_gene: TRBV7-3; d_gene: TRBD1; j_gene: TRBJ2-2; CDR3aa: CASSLRGQGDTGELFF; CDR3nt: TGTGCCAGCAGCTTACGTGGACAGGGTGACACCGGGGAGCTGTTTTTT
abundance: NA; v_gene: TRBV28; d_gene: TRBD2; j_gene: TRBJ2-3; CDR3aa: CASSIAGRADTQYF; CDR3nt: TGTGCCAGCAGTATAGCGGGAAGGGCAGATACGCAGTATTTT
abundance: NA; v_gene: TRBV29-1; d_gene: NA; j_gene: TRBJ2-7; CDR3aa: CSAQQGLLYEQYF; CDR3nt: TGCAGCGCTCAACAGGGATTACTCTACGAGCAGTACTTC
abundance: NA; v_gene: TRBV7-2; d_gene: NA; j_gene: TRBJ1-5; CDR3aa: CASSLVSVQPQHF; CDR3nt: TGTGCCAGCAGCTTAGTGTCGGTCCAGCCCCAGCATTTT
abundance: once; v_gene: TRBV28; d_gene: NA; j_gene: TRBJ2-6; CDR3aa: CASGWVSGANVLTF; CDR3nt: TGTGCCAGCGGGTGGGTCTCTGGGGCCAACGTGCTGACTTTC
abundance: NA; v_gene: TRBV9; d_gene: NA; j_gene: TRBJ1-6; CDR3aa: CASRSSYNSPLHF; CDR3nt: TGTGCCAGCAGGAGCTCCTATAATTCACCCCTCCACTTT
abundance: NA; v_gene: TRBV9; d_gene: TRBD1; j_gene: TRBJ1-4; CDR3aa: CASTQGATNEKLFF; CDR3nt: TGTGCCAGCACCCAGGGGGCAACTAATGAAAAACTGTTTTTT
abundance: NA; v_gene: TRBV19; d_gene: NA; j_gene: TRBJ1-1; CDR3aa: CASSPRQRAVTEAFF; CDR3nt: TGTGCCAGTAGTCCCCGACAGAGAGCCGTCACTGAAGCTTTCTTT
abundance: NA; v_gene: TRBV27; d_gene: NA; j_gene: TRBJ2-3; CDR3aa: CASSSGWLNTQYF; CDR3nt: TGTGCCAGCAGTTCAGGGTGGTTGAATACGCAGTATTTT
abundance: NA; v_gene: TRBV7-9; d_gene: TRBD2; j_gene: TRBJ2-1; CDR3aa: CASSFFTLAGSEQFF; CDR3nt: TGTGCCAGCAGCTTTTTTACACTAGCGGGTAGTGAGCAGTTCTTC
abundance: once; v_gene: TRBV7-8; d_gene: NA; j_gene: TRBJ1-5; CDR3aa: CASSPRTAAGPQHF; CDR3nt: TGTGCCAGCAGCCCAAGGACGGCTGCGGGGCCCCAGCATTTT
abundance: NA; v_gene: TRBV29-1; d_gene: TRBD2; j_gene: TRBJ2-2; CDR3aa: CSVARLAGQKETGELFF; CDR3nt: TGCAGCGTCGCTAGACTAGCAGGACAAAAGGAGACCGGGGAGCTGTTTTTT
abundance: NA; v_gene: TRBV5-5; d_gene: NA; j_gene: TRBJ1-4; CDR3aa: CASSLPDAANEKLFF; CDR3nt: TGTGCCAGCAGCTTGCCGGATGCGGCTAATGAAAAACTGTTTTTT
abundance: NA; v_gene: TRBV6-6; d_gene: NA; j_gene: TRBJ2-7; CDR3aa: CASSSRAVRGNEQYF; CDR3nt: TGTGCCAGCAGTTCCCGGGCGGTCAGAGGGAACGAGCAGTACTTC
abundance: NA; v_gene: TRBV6-6; d_gene: NA; j_gene: TRBJ1-2; CDR3aa: CASSSGDNYGYTF; CDR3nt: TGTGCCAGCAGTTCCGGGGATAACTATGGCTACACCTTC
abundance: NA; v_gene: TRBV24-1; d_gene: TRBD2; j_gene: TRBJ2-1; CDR3aa: CATSDPHEEGLYNEQFF; CDR3nt: TGTGCCACCAGTGATCCGCACGAGGAGGGACTATACAATGAGCAGTTCTTC
abundance: NA; v_gene: TRBV5-1; d_gene: NA; j_gene: TRBJ2-2; CDR3aa: CASSLDRTYTGELFF; CDR3nt: TGCGCCAGCAGCTTGGACAGAACCTACACCGGGGAGCTGTTTTTT
abundance: NA; v_gene: TRBV5-1; d_gene: TRBD2; j_gene: TRBJ2-3; CDR3aa: CASSLMTGGSDTQYF; CDR3nt: TGCGCCAGCAGCTTGATGACGGGAGGGTCCGATACGCAGTATTTT